This T cell receptor beta chain was documented in a study of blood T cell repertoires in COVID-19 (dated by TCRdb to about 2020). Regarding the complete study: Samples from collaborators originated in the United States, Italy and Spain and spanned both the acute and convalescent phases of COVID-19. The prospective study material was composed of cDNA or gDNA derived from T cells, B-cell-depleted T cells, or PBMCs. Subjects who had been exposed to COVID-19, were actively infected with it, or had recovered from it provided the deeply sampled blood TCRbeta repertoires that made up the dataset. The repertoires were made available in a free public database intended to serve as a resource for research on the immune response to SARS-CoV-2. Samples were obtained from the ongoing ImmuneRACE study (first 160 participants) and from roughly 1,300 subjects provided by 6 global collaborators. A de-identified subject ID, COVID-19 status, age in years and sex were almost always included in the sample metadata. Where available, HLA class I and class II types were obtained from metadata supplied by the sample provider rather than from assay-based typing.

Each collaborating institution followed its own protocols to collect whole blood in K2EDTA tubes. For TCRbeta analysis, collaborators shipped samples in one of three forms: frozen whole blood, isolated PBMCs, or DNA extracted from either of those sample types. Looking up the germline V gene yields CDR1 KGHSH and CDR2 LQKENI. After removal of 4 bases from V and 0 bases from J, the junction retains 1 base not matched to a gene. The CDR3 holds 15 amino acids from the cysteine to the phenylalanine. The kept DNA is CDR3 alone, 45 bases in frame from the first base. What the work shows at the level of the full study, not this receptor alone: The quantity of clinical and demographic metadata differed by source and by participant and was supplied without curation.

The immunoSEQ Assay, a bias-controlled multiplex PCR, was used to amplify TCRbeta CDR3 regions from genomic DNA. On the study's bioinformatics: Nucleated cell counts per sample were estimated from amplification of reference gene primers within the assay. Sequence reads were collapsed and filtered to measure the absolute abundance of every unique TCRbeta CDR3 rearrangement. For each sample, productive Simpson clonality was calculated as the square root of Simpson's diversity index across productive rearrangements. The source is immuneACCESS, and TCRdb retained only in-frame sequences with V and J called. Part of the clones is not carried over; for the studies checked, unresolved V genes explain less than half of this, and the remainder is unexplained. V and J calls plus clone size are reproduced from that table; the DNA served to infer D and trimming. The sample contains roughly 80,000 clones, roughly 80% of them found a single time. The top ten constitute 4.5% to 7% of the sample.

As regards this clone: Its target antigen remains unknown. Within one base of it there is no much larger clone, and no base qualities were kept.

Sequenced material: peripheral blood. This receptor was taken from a man aged 55 to 69 with active or convalescent COVID-19. The chain employs TRBV18 and TRBJ1-4, and 8 junctional nucleotides match TRBD1. The nucleotide sequence reads as follows: TGTGCCAGCTCACTGGGACAGGCAACTAATGAAAAACTGTTTTTT. It is translated as CASSLGQATNEKLFF.